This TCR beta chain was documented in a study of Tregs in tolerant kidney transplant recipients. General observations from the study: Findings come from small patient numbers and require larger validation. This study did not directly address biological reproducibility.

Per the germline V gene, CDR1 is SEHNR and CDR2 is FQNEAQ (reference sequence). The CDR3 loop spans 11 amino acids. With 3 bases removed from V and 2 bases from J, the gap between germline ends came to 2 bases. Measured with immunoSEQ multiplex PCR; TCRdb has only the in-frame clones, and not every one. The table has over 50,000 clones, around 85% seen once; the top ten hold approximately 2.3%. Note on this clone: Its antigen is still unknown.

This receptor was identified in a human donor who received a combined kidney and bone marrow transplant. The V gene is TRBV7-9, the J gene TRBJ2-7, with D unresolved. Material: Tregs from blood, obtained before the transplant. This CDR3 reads CASSFTYEQYF. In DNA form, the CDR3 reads TGTGCCAGCAGCTTCACCTACGAGCAGTACTTC.